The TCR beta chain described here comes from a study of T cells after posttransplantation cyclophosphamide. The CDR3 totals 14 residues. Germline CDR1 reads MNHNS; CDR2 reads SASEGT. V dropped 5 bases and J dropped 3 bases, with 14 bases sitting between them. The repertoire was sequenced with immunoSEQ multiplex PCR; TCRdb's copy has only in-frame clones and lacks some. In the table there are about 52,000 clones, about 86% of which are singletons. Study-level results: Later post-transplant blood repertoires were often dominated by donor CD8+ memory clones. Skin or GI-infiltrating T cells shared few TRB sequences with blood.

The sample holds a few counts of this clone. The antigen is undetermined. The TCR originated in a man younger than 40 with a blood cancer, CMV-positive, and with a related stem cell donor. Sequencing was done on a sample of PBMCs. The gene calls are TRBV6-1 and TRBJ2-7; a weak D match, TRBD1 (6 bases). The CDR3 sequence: CASSHRTVDYEQYF. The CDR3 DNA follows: TGTGCCAGCAGTCATCGGACAGTCGACTACGAGCAGTACTTC.